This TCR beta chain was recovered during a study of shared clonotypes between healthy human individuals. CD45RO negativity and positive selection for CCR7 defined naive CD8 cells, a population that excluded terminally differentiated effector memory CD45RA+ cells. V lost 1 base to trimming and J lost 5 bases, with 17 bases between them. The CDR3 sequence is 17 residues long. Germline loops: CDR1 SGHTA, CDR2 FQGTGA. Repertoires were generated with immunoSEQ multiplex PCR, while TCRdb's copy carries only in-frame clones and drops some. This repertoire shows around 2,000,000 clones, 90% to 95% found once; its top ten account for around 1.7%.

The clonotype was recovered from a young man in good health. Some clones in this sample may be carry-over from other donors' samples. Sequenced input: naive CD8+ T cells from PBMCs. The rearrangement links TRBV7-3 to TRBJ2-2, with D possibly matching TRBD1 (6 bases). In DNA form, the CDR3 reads TGTGCCAGCAGCTTAAAGGCCAAAACAGGGAGAACCGGGGAGCTGTTTTTT. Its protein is CASSLKAKTGRTGELFF.